This T cell receptor beta chain was found in a study of cytomegalovirus exposure and HLA in healthy donors. About the study: The approximately 600 first-cohort repertoires shared a platform with the roughly 130 validation repertoires, as reported in a later analysis. Study results and caveats: Investigators reported 150 to 200 TCR beta chains as tied to cytomegalovirus. One later analysis, an examination of the 120 validation repertoires, found that first-cohort TCR clusters tended to co-occur in them. Rarity marked most TCR sequences, yet some public TCRs occurred in many donors.

V was shortened by 1 base and J by 0 bases, with 6 bases between the two germline ends. The CDR3 totals 14 residues. Germline lookup yields CDR1 SEHNR and CDR2 FQNEAQ (reference sequence). Libraries were prepared by immunoSEQ multiplex PCR; TCRdb keeps only in-frame clonotypes and omits some of them. Of 200,000 to 300,000 clones listed, less than 90% were seen once; the top ten hold 12%. Note on this clone: Its antigen is not known.

Material: PBMCs. This clonotype was sampled from a man aged 18 to 35 in good health and CMV-seropositive. This chain connects TRBV7-9 to TRBJ1-1; D unclear. The CDR3, as DNA: TGTGCCAGCAGCTTAGTGGAGATGAACACTGAAGCTTTCTTT. It translates to CASSLVEMNTEAFF.